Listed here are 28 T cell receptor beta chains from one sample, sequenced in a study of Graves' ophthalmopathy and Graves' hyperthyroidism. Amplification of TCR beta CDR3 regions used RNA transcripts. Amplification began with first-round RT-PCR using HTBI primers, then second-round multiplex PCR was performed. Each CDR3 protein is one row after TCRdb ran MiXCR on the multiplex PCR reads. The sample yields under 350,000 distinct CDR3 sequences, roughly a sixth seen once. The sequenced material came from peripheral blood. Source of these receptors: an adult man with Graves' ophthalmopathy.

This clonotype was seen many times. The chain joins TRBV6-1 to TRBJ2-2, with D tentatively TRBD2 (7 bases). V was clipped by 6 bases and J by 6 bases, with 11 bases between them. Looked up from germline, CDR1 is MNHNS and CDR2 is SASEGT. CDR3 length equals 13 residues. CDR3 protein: CASRGGDPGELFF. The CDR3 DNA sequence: TGTGCCAGCAGAGGGGGGGATCCCGGGGAGCTGTTTTTT.

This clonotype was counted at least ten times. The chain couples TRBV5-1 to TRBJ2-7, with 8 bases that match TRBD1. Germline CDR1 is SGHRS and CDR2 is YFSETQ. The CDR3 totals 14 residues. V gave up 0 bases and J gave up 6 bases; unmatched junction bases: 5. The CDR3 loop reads CASSLGQGSFEQYF. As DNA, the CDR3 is TGCGCCAGCAGCTTGGGACAGGGGTCGTTCGAGCAGTACTTC.

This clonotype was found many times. The chain's CDR3 is CASSVSPRFPYEQYF. CDR3 nucleotides: TGTGCCAGCAGCGTATCCCCCAGGTTTCCCTACGAGCAGTACTTC. This chain uses TRBV9 with TRBJ2-7; no firm D call. V lost 1 base and J 2 bases, leaving 13 bases between the germline ends. This CDR3 has 15 amino acids. Germline CDR1 is SGDLS and CDR2 is YYNGEE. Drawing the rest from reference TRBV9 and TRBJ2-7, the complete variable domain is DSGVTQTPKHLITATGQRVTLRCSPRSGDLSVYWYQQSLDQGLQFLIQYYNGEERAKGNILERFSAQQFPDLHSELNLSSLELGDSALYFCASSVSPRFPYEQYFGPGTRLTVT.

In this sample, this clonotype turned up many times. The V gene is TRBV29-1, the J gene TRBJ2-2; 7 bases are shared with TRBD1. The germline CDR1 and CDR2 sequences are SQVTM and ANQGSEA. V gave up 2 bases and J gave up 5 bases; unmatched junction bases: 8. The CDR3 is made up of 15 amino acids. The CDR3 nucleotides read TGCAGCGTTGAAATGGCGGACAGGAGAACCGGGGAGCTGTTTTTT. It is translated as CSVEMADRRTGELFF.

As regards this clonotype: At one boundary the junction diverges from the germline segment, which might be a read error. The CDR3 loop is CSSSISPDPSYEQYF. In DNA, the CDR3 is TGTTCCAGTAGTATATCGCCGGACCCCTCCTACGAGCAGTACTTC. This chain connects TRBV19 to TRBJ2-7; D gene ambiguous. This CDR3 has 15 residues. Germline lookup yields CDR1 LNHDA and CDR2 SQIVND (reference sequence).

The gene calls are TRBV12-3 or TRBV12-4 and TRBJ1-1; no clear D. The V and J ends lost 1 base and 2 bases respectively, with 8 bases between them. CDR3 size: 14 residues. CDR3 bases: TGTGCCAGCAGTTTAGGCTACAGCAACACTGAAGCTTTCTTT. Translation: CASSLGYSNTEAFF.

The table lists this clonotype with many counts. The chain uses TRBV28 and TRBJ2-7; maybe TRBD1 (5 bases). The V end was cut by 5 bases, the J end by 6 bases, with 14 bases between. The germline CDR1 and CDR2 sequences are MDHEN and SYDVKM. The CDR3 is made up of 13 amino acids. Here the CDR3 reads CASSPERQTEQYF. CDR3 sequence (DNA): TGTGCCAGCAGTCCCGAACGACAGACCGAGCAGTACTTC.

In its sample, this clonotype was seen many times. The CDR3 protein is CASSDSSGGGTGELFF. The DNA of the CDR3 is TGTGCCAGCAGCGACAGTAGCGGGGGGGGGACCGGGGAGCTGTTTTTT. This chain uses TRBV7-8 with TRBJ2-2; 11 positions agree with TRBD2. The ends lost 5 bases at V and 5 bases at J; junction bases unmatched: 7. Germline V gene sequence: CDR1 SGHVS, CDR2 FQNEAQ. There are 16 residues in the CDR3.

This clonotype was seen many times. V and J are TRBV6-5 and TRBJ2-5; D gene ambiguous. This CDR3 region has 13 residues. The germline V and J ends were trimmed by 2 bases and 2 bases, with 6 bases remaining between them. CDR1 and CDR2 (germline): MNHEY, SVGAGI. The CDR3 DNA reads TGTGCCAGCAGTTACGGGCAACAAGAGACCCAGTACTTC. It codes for CASSYGQQETQYF.

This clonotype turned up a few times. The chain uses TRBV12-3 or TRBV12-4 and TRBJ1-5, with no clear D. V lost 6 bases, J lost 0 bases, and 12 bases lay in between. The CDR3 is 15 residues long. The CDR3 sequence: CASRGMGNSNQPQHF. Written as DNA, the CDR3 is TGTGCCAGCAGGGGGATGGGGAATAGCAATCAGCCCCAGCATTTT.

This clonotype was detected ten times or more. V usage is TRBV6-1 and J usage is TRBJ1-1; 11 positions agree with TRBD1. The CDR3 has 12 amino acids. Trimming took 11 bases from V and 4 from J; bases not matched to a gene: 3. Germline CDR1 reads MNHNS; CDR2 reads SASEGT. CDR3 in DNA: TGTGCCGGACAGGGGGCGTCCACTGAAGCTTTCTTT. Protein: CAGQGASTEAFF.

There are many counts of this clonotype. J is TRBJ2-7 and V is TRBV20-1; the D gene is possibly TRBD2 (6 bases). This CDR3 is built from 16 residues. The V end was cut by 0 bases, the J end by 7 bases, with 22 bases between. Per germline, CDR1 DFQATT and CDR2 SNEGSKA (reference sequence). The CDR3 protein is CSARDRRDGRDEEQYF. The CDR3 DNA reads TGCAGTGCTAGAGATAGGAGGGATGGGCGGGATGAGGAGCAGTACTTC.

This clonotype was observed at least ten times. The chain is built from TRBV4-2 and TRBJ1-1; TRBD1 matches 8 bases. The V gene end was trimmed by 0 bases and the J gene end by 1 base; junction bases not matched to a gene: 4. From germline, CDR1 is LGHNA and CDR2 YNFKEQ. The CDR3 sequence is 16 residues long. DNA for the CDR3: TGTGCCAGCAGCCAAGATGTGGGGACAGGGAACACTGAAGCTTTCTTT. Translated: CASSQDVGTGNTEAFF.

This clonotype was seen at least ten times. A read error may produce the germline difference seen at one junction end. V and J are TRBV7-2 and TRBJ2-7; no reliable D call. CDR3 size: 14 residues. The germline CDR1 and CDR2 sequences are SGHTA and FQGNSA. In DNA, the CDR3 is TGTGCCGGCAGCTTACGAGAGAGAGCCTACGAGCAGTACTTC. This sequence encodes CAGSLRERAYEQYF.

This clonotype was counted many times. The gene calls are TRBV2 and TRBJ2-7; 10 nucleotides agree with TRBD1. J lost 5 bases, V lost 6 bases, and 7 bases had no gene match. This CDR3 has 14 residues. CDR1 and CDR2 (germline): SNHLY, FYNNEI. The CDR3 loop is CASRTGTGDHEQYF. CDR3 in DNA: TGTGCCAGCAGAACAGGGACAGGGGATCACGAGCAGTACTTC.

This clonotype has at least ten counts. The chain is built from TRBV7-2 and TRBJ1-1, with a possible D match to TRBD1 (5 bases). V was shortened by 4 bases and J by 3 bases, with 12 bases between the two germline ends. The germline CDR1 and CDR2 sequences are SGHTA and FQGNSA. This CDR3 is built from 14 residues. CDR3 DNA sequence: TGTGCCAGCAGCTACTCAGCGGGGGACACTGAAGCTTTCTTT. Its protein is CASSYSAGDTEAFF.

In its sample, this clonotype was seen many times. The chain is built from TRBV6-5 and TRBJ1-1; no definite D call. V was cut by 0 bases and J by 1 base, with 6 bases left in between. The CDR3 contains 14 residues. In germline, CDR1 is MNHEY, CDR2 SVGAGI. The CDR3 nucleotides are TGTGCCAGCAGTTACTCGTGGGGGAACACTGAAGCTTTCTTT. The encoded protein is CASSYSWGNTEAFF.

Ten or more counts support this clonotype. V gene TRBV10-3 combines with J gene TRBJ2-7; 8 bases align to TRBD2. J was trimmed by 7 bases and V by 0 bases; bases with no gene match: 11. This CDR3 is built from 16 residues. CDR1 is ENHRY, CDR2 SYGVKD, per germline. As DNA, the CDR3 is TGTGCCATCAGTGAGTCGGGGACGGGAGGGCGGCTGGAGCAGTACTTC. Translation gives CAISESGTGGRLEQYF.

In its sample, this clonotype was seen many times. CDR3 in DNA: TGCAGTGCCAGGCTATCGAACAGGGGGCGTTGGGAGCAGTACTTC. Residues: CSARLSNRGRWEQYF. This chain joins TRBV20-1 and TRBJ2-7; 9 bases are a match to TRBD1. The CDR3 is 15 amino acids. Looked up from germline, CDR1 is DFQATT and CDR2 is SNEGSKA (reference sequence). V shed 6 bases, J shed 7 bases, and the junction held 16 bases outside the gene matches.

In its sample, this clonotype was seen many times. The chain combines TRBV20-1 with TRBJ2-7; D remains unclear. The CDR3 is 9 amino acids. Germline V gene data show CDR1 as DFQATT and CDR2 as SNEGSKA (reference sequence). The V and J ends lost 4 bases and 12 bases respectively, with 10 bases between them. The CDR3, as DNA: TGCAGTGCTATTTTAGGTTCGTACTTC. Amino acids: CSAILGSYF.

The CDR3 protein is CASSPVGGATQETQYF. DNA of the CDR3: TGTGCCAGCAGTCCCGTAGGGGGTGCAACGCAAGAGACCCAGTACTTC. This chain links TRBV12-3 or TRBV12-4 with TRBJ2-5, with D possibly TRBD1 on 6 matching bases. V was trimmed by 5 bases and J by 2 bases, leaving 18 bases between them. This CDR3 is built from 16 residues.

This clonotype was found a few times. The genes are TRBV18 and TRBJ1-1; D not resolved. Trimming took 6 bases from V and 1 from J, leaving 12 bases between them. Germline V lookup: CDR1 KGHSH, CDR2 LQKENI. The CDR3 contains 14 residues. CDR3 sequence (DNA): TGTGCCAGCTCGGCGAGGCCCAGGAACACTGAAGCTTTCTTT. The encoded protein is CASSARPRNTEAFF.

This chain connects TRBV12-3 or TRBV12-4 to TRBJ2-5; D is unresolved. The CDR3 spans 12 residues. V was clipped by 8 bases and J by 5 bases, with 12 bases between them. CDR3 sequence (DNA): TGTGCCAGCGGGTCAAGCTGGGAGACCCAGTACTTC. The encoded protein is CASGSSWETQYF.

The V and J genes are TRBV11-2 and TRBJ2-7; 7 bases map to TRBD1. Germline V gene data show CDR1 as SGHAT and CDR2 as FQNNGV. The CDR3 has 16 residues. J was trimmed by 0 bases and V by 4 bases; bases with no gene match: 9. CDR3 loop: CASSYIGGQNSYEQYF. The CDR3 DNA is TGTGCCAGCAGCTACATAGGGGGACAGAACTCCTACGAGCAGTACTTC.

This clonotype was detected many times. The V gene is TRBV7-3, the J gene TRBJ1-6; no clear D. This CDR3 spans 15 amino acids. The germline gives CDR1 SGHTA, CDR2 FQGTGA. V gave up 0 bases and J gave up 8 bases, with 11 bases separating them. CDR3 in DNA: TGTGCCAGCAGCTTAACTAGCAGGTCTGATTCACCCCTCCACTTT. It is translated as CASSLTSRSDSPLHF.

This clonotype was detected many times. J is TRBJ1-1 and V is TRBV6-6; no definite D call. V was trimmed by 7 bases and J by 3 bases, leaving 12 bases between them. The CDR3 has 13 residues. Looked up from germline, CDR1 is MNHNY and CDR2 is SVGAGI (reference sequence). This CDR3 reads CASTPGPYTEAFF. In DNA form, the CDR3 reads TGTGCCAGCACCCCCGGGCCATACACTGAAGCTTTCTTT.

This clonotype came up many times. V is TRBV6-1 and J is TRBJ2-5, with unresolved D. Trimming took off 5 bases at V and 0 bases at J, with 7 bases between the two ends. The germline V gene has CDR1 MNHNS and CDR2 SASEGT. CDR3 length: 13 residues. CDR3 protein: CASSPGHQETQYF. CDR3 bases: TGTGCCAGCAGTCCCGGTCACCAAGAGACCCAGTACTTC.

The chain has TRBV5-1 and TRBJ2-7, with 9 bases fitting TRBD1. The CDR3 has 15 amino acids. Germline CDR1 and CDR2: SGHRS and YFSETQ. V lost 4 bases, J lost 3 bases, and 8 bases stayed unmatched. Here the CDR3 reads CASSEAGTGLYEQYF. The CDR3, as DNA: TGCGCCAGCAGCGAGGCCGGGACAGGGCTCTACGAGCAGTACTTC.